Included here is one TCR beta chain sequence, with context. This entry belongs to a study of blood T cell repertoires in COVID-19. Turning to the study itself: Spain, Italy and the United States supplied samples that represented acute and convalescent COVID-19.

Per the study methods: Reference gene primer amplification gave nucleated cell count estimates. Data came from immunoSEQ multiplex PCR; TCRdb stores just in-frame clones and leaves some out. The V and J calls and clone size are taken from that table; D and trimming were inferred from the DNA. Of around 320,000 clones listed, 75% to 85% were seen once; the top ten hold more than 6%. V gave up 8 bases and J gave up 2 bases, with 15 bases separating them. This CDR3 region has 14 residues. The germline gives CDR1 SEHNR, CDR2 FQNEAQ (reference sequence). This sequence originates from a human donor in a cohort sampled during active COVID-19. Sequenced input: peripheral blood. The chain links TRBV7-9 to TRBJ1-2, with D possibly TRBD1 on 5 matching bases. The CDR3 DNA reads as TGTGCCAGCCTCCCCGTCCGGGGGAACTATGGCTACACCTTC. Protein sequence: CASLPVRGNYGYTF.